Each of the 29 T cell receptor beta chains below was sequenced from the same sample in a study of cytomegalovirus exposure and HLA in healthy donors. The PCR had 60 Vbeta and 13 Jbeta primers. The table came from immunoSEQ multiplex PCR; TCRdb's copy has only in-frame clones and leaves some out. The table records around 80,000 clones, more than 60% of them present only once. The sequenced sample consisted of PBMCs. These TCRs come from a man between 18 and 35 years old in good health and CMV-seropositive.

V gene TRBV10-2 combines with J gene TRBJ2-7; no definite D call. This CDR3 comprises 14 residues. V lost 4 bases to trimming and J lost 3 bases, with 13 bases between them. CDR1 and CDR2 (germline): WSHSY, SAAADI. For the CDR3, the DNA is TGCGCCAGCAGTGTCTCACAGACCCTCTACGAGCAGTACTTC. Translating gives CASSVSQTLYEQYF.

This rearrangement joins TRBV4-1 to TRBJ1-4, with D unclear. V lost 4 bases, J lost 0 bases, and 12 bases lay in between. The CDR3 is 16 amino acids. Germline loops: CDR1 MGHRA, CDR2 YSYEKL. CDR3 amino acids: CASSLRHVATNEKLFF. The CDR3 nucleotides read TGCGCCAGCAGCCTGCGCCATGTTGCAACTAATGAAAAACTGTTTTTT.

The chain recombines TRBV5-1 with TRBJ2-6; tentatively, D is TRBD2 (5 bases). Germline V CDR1 and CDR2: SGHRS, YFSETQ. This CDR3 has 17 amino acids. Trimming took off 4 bases at V and 0 bases at J, with 14 bases between the two ends. The CDR3 coding sequence is TGCGCCAGCAGCCCCTTGGTGGGGAGCTCTGGGGCCAACGTCCTGACTTTC. Translated: CASSPLVGSSGANVLTF.

The chain uses TRBV29-1 and TRBJ2-7; 9 nucleotides align to TRBD1. After removal of 6 bases from V and 5 bases from J, the junction contained 8 bases not matched to a gene. CDR3 length: 13 residues. Germline CDR1 and CDR2: SQVTM and ANQGSEA. Here the CDR3 DNA reads TGCAGCGTCCGGGACAGGGAGGGCCACGAGCAGTACTTC. Its protein product is CSVRDREGHEQYF.

V usage is TRBV29-1 and J usage is TRBJ1-5, with D perhaps TRBD1 (5 bases). V gave up 6 bases and J gave up 5 bases, with 17 bases separating them. This CDR3 has 14 residues. Germline lookup yields CDR1 SQVTM and CDR2 ANQGSEA. CDR3 loop: CSVATGGRDQPQHF. The CDR3 DNA follows: TGCAGCGTGGCTACAGGAGGGCGGGATCAGCCCCAGCATTTT.

The CDR3 loop is CSVGDLGATNEKLFF. CDR3 sequence (DNA): TGCAGCGTAGGAGACCTGGGAGCAACTAATGAAAAACTGTTTTTT. V usage is TRBV29-1 and J usage is TRBJ1-4; no definite D call. The CDR3 is 15 residues long. With 6 bases removed from V and 0 bases from J, the gap between germline ends came to 14 bases. Germline V gene sequence: CDR1 SQVTM, CDR2 ANQGSEA. The full variable domain, with the rest looked up from reference TRBV29-1 and TRBJ1-4, is SAVISQKPSRDICQRGTSLTIQCQVDSQVTMMFWYRQQPGQSLTLIATANQGSEATYESGFVIDKFPISRPNLTFSTLTVSNMSPEDSSIYLCSVGDLGATNEKLFFGSGTQLSVL.

This clone was counted only a few times. The chain carries TRBV4-1 and TRBJ2-5; D is ambiguous. Germline loops: CDR1 MGHRA, CDR2 YSYEKL. V lost 2 bases and J lost 1, with 14 bases in between. The CDR3 is 16 residues long. Here the CDR3 DNA reads TGCGCCAGCAGCCAAATTCCGCGGAGCCTCCAAGAGACCCAGTACTTC. It specifies CASSQIPRSLQETQYF.

This chain links TRBV11-2 with TRBJ2-2, with D possibly being TRBD2 (6 bases). Per the germline V gene, CDR1 is SGHAT and CDR2 is FQNNGV. The CDR3 totals 14 residues. Trimming removed 6 bases at V and 4 bases at J, with 12 bases between. This CDR3 reads CASRPGAGTGELFF. The CDR3 coding sequence is TGTGCCAGCAGGCCGGGAGCGGGCACCGGGGAGCTGTTTTTT.

The chain has TRBV19 and TRBJ1-2, with a tentative D call TRBD1 (5 bases). The germline CDR1 and CDR2 sequences are LNHDA and SQIVND (reference sequence). This CDR3 spans 13 amino acids. V was pared by 2 bases and J by 10 bases, with 14 bases between. The CDR3 DNA sequence: TGTGCCAGTAGTATAAGAGACAGCCACTTCTACACCTTC. This translates into CASSIRDSHFYTF.

This clone appeared once. This rearrangement joins TRBV25-1 to TRBJ2-1; a possible D gene is TRBD2 (6 bases). CDR3 size: 14 residues. Trimming removed 5 bases at V and 7 bases at J, with 15 bases between. Germline lookup yields CDR1 MGHDK and CDR2 SYGVNS. The CDR3 nucleotides are TGTGCCAGCAGTCCAGTGGACCGGGGGAATGAGCAGTTCTTC. Amino acids: CASSPVDRGNEQFF. The whole variable domain, filled in from reference TRBV25-1 and TRBJ2-1, reads EADIYQTPRYLVIGTGKKITLECSQTMGHDKMYWYQQDPGMELHLIHYSYGVNSTEKGDLSSESTVSRIRTEHFPLTLESARPSHTSQYLCASSPVDRGNEQFFGPGTRLTVL.

This rearrangement joins TRBV19 to TRBJ2-7; 7 positions agree with TRBD1. The germline V gene has CDR1 LNHDA and CDR2 SQIVND (reference sequence). V dropped 3 bases and J dropped 3; count of bases not matched to a gene: 5. The CDR3 loop spans 14 amino acids. This CDR3 reads CASSIRQGVYEQYF. CDR3 DNA sequence: TGTGCCAGTAGTATTCGACAGGGAGTCTACGAGCAGTACTTC.

This chain connects TRBV4-1 to TRBJ1-5, with D perhaps matching TRBD1 (6 bases). The CDR3 consists of 15 residues. Germline CDR1 MGHRA, CDR2 YSYEKL. The ends were cut back, 0 bases at V and 4 bases at J, with 10 bases in the middle. The CDR3 is CASSQDYRANQPQHF. The DNA of the CDR3 is TGCGCCAGCAGCCAAGATTACAGGGCGAATCAGCCCCAGCATTTT.

The V call is TRBV7-9, the J call TRBJ2-7; 8 bases align to TRBD2. Trimming removed 5 bases from V and 5 bases from J; junction bases left unmatched: 8. The CDR3 covers 14 residues. Germline V lookup: CDR1 SEHNR, CDR2 FQNEAQ (reference sequence). The CDR3: CASSDSGGAHEQYF. The CDR3 DNA is TGTGCCAGCAGCGACAGCGGGGGAGCCCACGAGCAGTACTTC.

This clone was observed a few times. The CDR3 region is CASSFGLAGVYEQYF. CDR3 DNA: TGTGCCAGCAGTTTTGGCCTAGCAGGGGTCTACGAGCAGTACTTC. The gene calls are TRBV6-6 and TRBJ2-7, with a possible D match to TRBD1 (6 bases). The germline V and J ends were trimmed by 4 bases and 3 bases, with 16 bases remaining between them. The CDR3 loop spans 15 amino acids. CDR1 is MNHNY, CDR2 SVGAGI, per germline (reference sequence).

This chain connects TRBV28 to TRBJ2-7; D perhaps matches TRBD1 (6 bases). V gave up 4 bases and J gave up 0 bases, with 13 bases separating them. Per germline, CDR1 MDHEN and CDR2 SYDVKM. The CDR3 sequence is 15 residues long. The CDR3 DNA sequence: TGTGCCAGCAGTTCTACAGGGCGTTCCTCCTACGAGCAGTACTTC. Translating it yields CASSSTGRSSYEQYF.

The chain combines TRBV5-1 with TRBJ2-7; 15 bases are a match to TRBD2. This CDR3 has 16 residues. Germline V gives CDR1 SGHRS, CDR2 YFSETQ. V lost 3 bases, J lost 3 bases, and 4 bases stayed unmatched. In DNA form, the CDR3 reads TGCGCCAGCAGCTCCTGGACTAGCGGGAGGGGCTACGAGCAGTACTTC. Translated: CASSSWTSGRGYEQYF.

CDR3 sequence (DNA): TGTGCCAGCAGCCCAGAGCGGGAAGGCACCGGGGAGCTGTTTTTT. Its translation is CASSPEREGTGELFF. The rearrangement uses TRBV11-3 and TRBJ2-2, with 7 bases that match TRBD2. The germline CDR1 and CDR2 sequences are SGHNT and YENEEA. The ends lost 5 bases at V and 4 bases at J; junction bases unmatched: 7. The CDR3 has 15 amino acids.

V usage is TRBV29-1 and J usage is TRBJ2-5, with TRBD2 as a possible D gene (6 bases). The germline V gene encodes CDR1 SQVTM and CDR2 ANQGSEA. There are 13 residues in the CDR3. Trimming removed 7 bases at V and 4 bases at J, with 16 bases between. The CDR3 reads CSAGVVVGETQYF. In DNA, the CDR3 is TGCAGCGCGGGGGTAGTGGTCGGAGAGACCCAGTACTTC.

The chain is built from TRBV7-2 and TRBJ2-3; D is uncertain. Trimming stripped 2 bases from V and 2 bases from J, with 11 bases between. Germline values: CDR1 SGHTA, CDR2 FQGNSA. CDR3 length: 15 amino acids. The CDR3 DNA follows: TGTGCCAGCAGCTTAATCACAGCATTCACAGATACGCAGTATTTT. Its protein is CASSLITAFTDTQYF.

V gene TRBV6-1 combines with J gene TRBJ1-1; the D gene is possibly TRBD1 (6 bases). CDR1 and CDR2 (germline): MNHNS, SASEGT. Trimming took 8 bases from V and 2 from J, leaving 12 bases between them. The CDR3 extends over 13 amino acids. The CDR3 DNA sequence: TGTGCCAGCCCAGGGGCCCTCAACACTGAAGCTTTCTTT. Translated: CASPGALNTEAFF.

J is TRBJ2-7 and V is TRBV7-2, with TRBD2 matching 7 bases. Germline values: CDR1 SGHTA, CDR2 FQGNSA. Trimming took 1 base from V and 5 from J; bases not matched to a gene: 5. The CDR3 runs 14 residues. The CDR3 sequence: CASSLGGSENEQYF. In nucleotides, the CDR3 is TGTGCCAGCAGCTTAGGCGGGAGTGAGAACGAGCAGTACTTC.

This rearrangement joins TRBV28 to TRBJ2-4; weak D call: TRBD2 (6 bases). Germline-derived CDR1 and CDR2 are MDHEN and SYDVKM. The V and J ends lost 8 bases and 0 bases respectively, with 17 bases between them. CDR3 length equals 16 residues. The CDR3 sequence: CASCPGTHLAKNIQYF. In DNA form, the CDR3 reads TGTGCCAGCTGCCCCGGGACTCACCTAGCCAAAAACATTCAGTACTTC.

The J gene is TRBJ2-1, the V gene TRBV28; D is undetermined. The germline gives CDR1 MDHEN, CDR2 SYDVKM. The V end was cut by 2 bases, the J end by 10 bases, with 9 bases between. The CDR3 extends over 12 amino acids. CDR3 DNA sequence: TGTGCCAGCAGTTTAGGGTTCAGGGAGCAGTTCTTC. It yields the protein CASSLGFREQFF.

The rearrangement joins TRBV6-5 to TRBJ2-7; 7 bases map to TRBD1. Germline values: CDR1 MNHEY, CDR2 SVGAGI. J gave up 1 base and V 6 bases, and 9 bases lay outside the gene matches. The CDR3 runs to 15 residues. CDR3 sequence reads: CASRPAGGGSYEQYF. The CDR3 nucleotides read TGTGCCAGCAGGCCAGCAGGGGGTGGGTCCTACGAGCAGTACTTC.

The V gene is TRBV28, the J gene TRBJ1-1, with D possibly matching TRBD1 (5 bases). Deletions cut 7 bases from V and 4 bases from J, with 16 bases between. Germline CDR1 is MDHEN and CDR2 is SYDVKM. The length of the CDR3 is 14 residues. The CDR3 DNA reads as TGTGCCAGCATCTCCCATGCCAGGGTCACTGAAGCTTTCTTT. Translation gives CASISHARVTEAFF.

The chain carries TRBV25-1 and TRBJ2-1, with D possibly matching TRBD2 (5 bases). The CDR3 covers 15 residues. The V end lost 4 bases, the J end lost 9 bases, and 19 bases lay between the germline ends. Germline V gene lookup returns CDR1 MGHDK and CDR2 SYGVNS. The CDR3 reads CASSGGASPSSEQFF. In nucleotides, the CDR3 is TGTGCCAGCAGTGGTGGTGCTAGCCCGAGCAGTGAGCAGTTCTTC.

V and J are TRBV23-1 and TRBJ2-4, with D possibly being TRBD2 (6 bases). TRBV23-1 is given ORF status, its function remaining uncertain. The CDR3 sequence is 15 residues long. Trimming left V 0 bases short and J 3 bases short, with 9 bases between. The CDR3 is CASSQSPGLKNIQYF. CDR3 nucleotides: TGCGCCAGCAGTCAATCCCCGGGACTCAAAAACATTCAGTACTTC.

This clone has just a few counts. V usage is TRBV11-1 and J usage is TRBJ1-1; the match to TRBD1 covers 10 bases. This CDR3 spans 14 amino acids. J lost 5 bases, V lost 7 bases, and 7 bases had no gene match. Germline loops: CDR1 SGHAT, CDR2 FQDESV (reference sequence). The chain's CDR3 is CASNRQGATTEAFF. The CDR3 nucleotides read TGTGCCAGCAATCGACAGGGGGCGACTACTGAAGCTTTCTTT.

The chain uses TRBV10-2 and TRBJ2-7; a weak D match, TRBD1 (6 bases). The CDR3 extends over 13 amino acids. V was clipped by 6 bases and J by 4 bases, with 13 bases between them. CDR1 is WSHSY and CDR2 is SAAADI in the germline V gene. DNA of the CDR3: TGCGCCAGCAGGATAACGCAGGGGTACGAGCAGTACTTC. It encodes CASRITQGYEQYF.